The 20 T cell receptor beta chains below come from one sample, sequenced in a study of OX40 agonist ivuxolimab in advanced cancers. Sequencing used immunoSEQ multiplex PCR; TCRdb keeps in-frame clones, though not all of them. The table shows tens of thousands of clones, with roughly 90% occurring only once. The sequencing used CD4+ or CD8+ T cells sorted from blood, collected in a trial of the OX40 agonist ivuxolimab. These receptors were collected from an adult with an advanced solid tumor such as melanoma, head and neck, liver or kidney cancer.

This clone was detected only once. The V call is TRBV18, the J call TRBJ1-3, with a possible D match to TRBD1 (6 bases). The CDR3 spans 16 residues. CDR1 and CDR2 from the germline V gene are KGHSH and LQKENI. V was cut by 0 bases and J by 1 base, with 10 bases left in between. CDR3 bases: TGTGCCAGCTCACCACCGGGGGGCCAGTCTGGAAACACCATATATTTT. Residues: CASSPPGGQSGNTIYF.

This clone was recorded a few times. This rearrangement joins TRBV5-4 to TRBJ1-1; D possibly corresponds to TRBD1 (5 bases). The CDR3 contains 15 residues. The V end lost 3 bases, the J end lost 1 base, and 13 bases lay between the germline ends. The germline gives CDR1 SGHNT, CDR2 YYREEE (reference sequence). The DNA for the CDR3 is TGTGCCAGCAGCTCGCCAGGGAGGGGGAACACTGAAGCTTTCTTT. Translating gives CASSSPGRGNTEAFF.

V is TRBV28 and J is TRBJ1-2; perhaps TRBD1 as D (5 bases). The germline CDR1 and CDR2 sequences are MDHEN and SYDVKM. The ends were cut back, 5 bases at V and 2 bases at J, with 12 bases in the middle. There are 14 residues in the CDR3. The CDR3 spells CASSRVGANYGYTF. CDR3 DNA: TGTGCCAGCAGTCGGGTCGGGGCAAACTATGGCTACACCTTC.

CDR3 in DNA: TGTGCCAGCAGCCGCGGACAGGCCACCGGGGAGCTGTTTTTT. Its translation: CASSRGQATGELFF. The V and J genes are TRBV6-6 and TRBJ2-2, with 7 bases aligning to TRBD1. With 6 bases clipped from V and 4 bases from J, the junction kept 5 bases outside the gene matches. The CDR3 is 14 amino acids. The V gene's germline CDR1 is MNHNY and CDR2 SVGAGI (reference sequence).

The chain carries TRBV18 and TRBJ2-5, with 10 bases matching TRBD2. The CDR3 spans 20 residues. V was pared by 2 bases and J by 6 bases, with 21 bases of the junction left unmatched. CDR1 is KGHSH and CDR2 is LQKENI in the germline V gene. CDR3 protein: CASSPLTSGRATQGEKTQYF. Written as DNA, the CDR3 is TGTGCCAGCTCACCATTGACGAGCGGGAGGGCCACTCAGGGGGAGAAGACCCAGTACTTC.

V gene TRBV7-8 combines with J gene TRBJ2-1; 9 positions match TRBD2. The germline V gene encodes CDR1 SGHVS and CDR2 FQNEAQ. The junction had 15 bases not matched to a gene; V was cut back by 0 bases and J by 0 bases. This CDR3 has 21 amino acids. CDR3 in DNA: TGTGCCAGCAGCTTAGCGATGGCTAGCGGGACCTGGAGAAGCTCCTACAATGAGCAGTTCTTC. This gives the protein CASSLAMASGTWRSSYNEQFF.

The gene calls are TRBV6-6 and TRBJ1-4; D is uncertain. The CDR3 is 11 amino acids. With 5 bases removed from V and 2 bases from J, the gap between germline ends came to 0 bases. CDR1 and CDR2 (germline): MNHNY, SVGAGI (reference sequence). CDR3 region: CASSTNEKLFF. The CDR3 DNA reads TGTGCCAGCAGTACTAATGAAAAACTGTTTTTT.

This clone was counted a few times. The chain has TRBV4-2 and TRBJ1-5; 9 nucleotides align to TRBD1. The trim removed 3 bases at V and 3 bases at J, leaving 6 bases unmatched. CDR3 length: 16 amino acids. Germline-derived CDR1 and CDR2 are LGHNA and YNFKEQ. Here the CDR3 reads CASSQTGTGNNQPQHF. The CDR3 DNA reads TGTGCCAGCAGCCAGACCGGGACAGGGAACAATCAGCCCCAGCATTTT.

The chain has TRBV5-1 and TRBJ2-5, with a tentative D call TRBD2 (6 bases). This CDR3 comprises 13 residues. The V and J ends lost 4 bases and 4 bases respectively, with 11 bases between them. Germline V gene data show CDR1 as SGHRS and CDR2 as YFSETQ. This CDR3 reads CASSIGSGETQYF. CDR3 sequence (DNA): TGCGCCAGCAGCATCGGGAGCGGAGAGACCCAGTACTTC.

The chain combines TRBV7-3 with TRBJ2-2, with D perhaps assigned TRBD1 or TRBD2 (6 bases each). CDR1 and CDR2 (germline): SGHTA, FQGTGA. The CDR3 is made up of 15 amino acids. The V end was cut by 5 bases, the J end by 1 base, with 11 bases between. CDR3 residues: CASSRGDKNTGELFF. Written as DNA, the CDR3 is TGTGCCAGCAGCAGGGGGGACAAGAACACCGGGGAGCTGTTTTTT. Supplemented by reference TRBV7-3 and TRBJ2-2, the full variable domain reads GAGVSQTPSNKVTEKGKYVELRCDPISGHTALYWYRQSLGQGPEFLIYFQGTGAADDSGLPNDRFFAVRPEGSVSTLKIQRTERGDSAVYLCASSRGDKNTGELFFGEGSRLTVL.

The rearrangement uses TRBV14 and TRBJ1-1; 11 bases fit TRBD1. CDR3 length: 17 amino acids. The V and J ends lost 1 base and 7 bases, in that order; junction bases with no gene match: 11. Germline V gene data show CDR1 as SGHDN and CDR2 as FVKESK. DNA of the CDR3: TGTGCCAGCAGCCAAGCAGGGACAGGGGGATACGCTGTTGAAGCTTTCTTT. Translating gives CASSQAGTGGYAVEAFF.

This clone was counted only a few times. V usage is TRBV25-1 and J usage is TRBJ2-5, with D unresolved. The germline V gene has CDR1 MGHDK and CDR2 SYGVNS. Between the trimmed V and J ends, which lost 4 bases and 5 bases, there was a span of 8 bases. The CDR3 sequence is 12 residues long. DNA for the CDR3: TGTGCCAGCAGTGTGTATGGGGAGACCCAGTACTTC. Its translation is CASSVYGETQYF.

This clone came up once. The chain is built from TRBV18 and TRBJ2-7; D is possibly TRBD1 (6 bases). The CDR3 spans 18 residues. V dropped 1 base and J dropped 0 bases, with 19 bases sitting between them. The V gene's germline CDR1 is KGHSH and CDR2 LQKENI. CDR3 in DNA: TGTGCCAGCTCACCACTTAATTCGGGACATGCAGACTCCTACGAGCAGTACTTC. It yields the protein CASSPLNSGHADSYEQYF.

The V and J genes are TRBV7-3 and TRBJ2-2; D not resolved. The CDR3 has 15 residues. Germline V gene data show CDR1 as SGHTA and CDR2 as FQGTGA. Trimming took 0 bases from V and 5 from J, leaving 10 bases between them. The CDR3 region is CASSLTSQDTGELFF. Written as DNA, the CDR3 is TGTGCCAGCAGCTTAACGAGTCAGGATACCGGGGAGCTGTTTTTT.

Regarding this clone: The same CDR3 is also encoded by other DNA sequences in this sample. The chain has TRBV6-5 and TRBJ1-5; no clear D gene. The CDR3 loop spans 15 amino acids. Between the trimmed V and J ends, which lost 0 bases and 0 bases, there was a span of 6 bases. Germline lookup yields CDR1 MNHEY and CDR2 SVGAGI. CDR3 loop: CASSYSGGSNQPQHF. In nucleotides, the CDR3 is TGTGCCAGCAGTTACTCGGGAGGTAGCAATCAGCCCCAGCATTTT.

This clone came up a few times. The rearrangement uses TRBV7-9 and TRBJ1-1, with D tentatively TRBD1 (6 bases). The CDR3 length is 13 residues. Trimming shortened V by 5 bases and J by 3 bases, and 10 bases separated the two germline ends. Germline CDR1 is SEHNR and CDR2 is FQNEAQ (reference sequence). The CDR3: CASSTGRDTEAFF. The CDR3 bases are TGTGCCAGCAGCACAGGGAGAGACACTGAAGCTTTCTTT.

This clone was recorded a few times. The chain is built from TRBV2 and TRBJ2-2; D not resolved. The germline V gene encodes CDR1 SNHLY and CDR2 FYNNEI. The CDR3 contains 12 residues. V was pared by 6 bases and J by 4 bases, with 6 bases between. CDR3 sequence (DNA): TGTGCCAGCAGCTTGACCACCGGGGAGCTGTTTTTT. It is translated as CASSLTTGELFF.

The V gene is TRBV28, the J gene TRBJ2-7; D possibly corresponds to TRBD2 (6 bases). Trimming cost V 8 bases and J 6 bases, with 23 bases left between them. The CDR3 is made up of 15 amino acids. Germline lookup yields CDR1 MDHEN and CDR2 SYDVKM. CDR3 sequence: CASHQWGRSRGEQYF. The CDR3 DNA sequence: TGTGCCAGCCACCAATGGGGGAGGTCCCGGGGCGAGCAGTACTTC.

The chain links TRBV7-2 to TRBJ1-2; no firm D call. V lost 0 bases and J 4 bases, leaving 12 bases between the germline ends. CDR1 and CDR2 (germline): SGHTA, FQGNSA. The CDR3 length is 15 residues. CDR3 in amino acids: CASSLALMLTYGYTF. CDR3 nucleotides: TGTGCCAGCAGCTTAGCGCTAATGCTGACCTATGGCTACACCTTC.

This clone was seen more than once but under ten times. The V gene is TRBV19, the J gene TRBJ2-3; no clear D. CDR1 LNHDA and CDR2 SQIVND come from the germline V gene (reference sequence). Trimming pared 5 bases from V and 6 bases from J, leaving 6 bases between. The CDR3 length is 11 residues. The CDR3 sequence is CASSLGDTQYF. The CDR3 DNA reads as TGTGCCAGTAGTTTGGGGGATACGCAGTATTTT.